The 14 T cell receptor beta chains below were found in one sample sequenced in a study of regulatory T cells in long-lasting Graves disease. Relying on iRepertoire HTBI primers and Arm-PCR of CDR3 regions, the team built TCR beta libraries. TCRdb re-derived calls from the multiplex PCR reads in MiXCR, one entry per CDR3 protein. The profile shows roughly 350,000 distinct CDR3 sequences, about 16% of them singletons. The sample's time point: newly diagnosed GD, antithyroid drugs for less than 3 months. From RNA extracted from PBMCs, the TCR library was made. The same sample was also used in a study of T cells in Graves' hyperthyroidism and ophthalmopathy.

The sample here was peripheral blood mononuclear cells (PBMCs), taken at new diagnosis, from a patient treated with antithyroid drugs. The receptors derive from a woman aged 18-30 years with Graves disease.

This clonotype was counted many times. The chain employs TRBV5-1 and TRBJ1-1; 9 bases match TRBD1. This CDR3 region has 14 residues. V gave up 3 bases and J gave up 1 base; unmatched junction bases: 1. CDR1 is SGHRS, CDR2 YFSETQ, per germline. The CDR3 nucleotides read TGCGCCAGCAGCTCGGGACAGGGGAACACTGAAGCTTTCTTT. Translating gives CASSSGQGNTEAFF.

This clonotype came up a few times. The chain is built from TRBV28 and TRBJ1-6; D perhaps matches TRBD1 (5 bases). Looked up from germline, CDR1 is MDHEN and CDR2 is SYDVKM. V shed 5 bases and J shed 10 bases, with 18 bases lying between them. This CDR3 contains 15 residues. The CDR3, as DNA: TGTGCCAGCAGTATAATGGGGGAGATCGACTCACCCCTCCACTTT. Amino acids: CASSIMGEIDSPLHF.

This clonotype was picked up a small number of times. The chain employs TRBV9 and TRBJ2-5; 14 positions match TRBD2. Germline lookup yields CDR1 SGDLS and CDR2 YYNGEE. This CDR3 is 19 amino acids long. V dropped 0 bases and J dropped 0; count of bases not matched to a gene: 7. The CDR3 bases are TGTGCCAGCAGCGTAGCTACAATGGGACTAGCGGGGGACCAAGAGACCCAGTACTTC. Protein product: CASSVATMGLAGDQETQYF.

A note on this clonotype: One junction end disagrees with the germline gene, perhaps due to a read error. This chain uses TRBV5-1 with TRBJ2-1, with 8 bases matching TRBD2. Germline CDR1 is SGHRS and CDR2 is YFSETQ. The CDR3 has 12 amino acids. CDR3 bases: TGCGCCAGCAGCTTGGAGGAGCGGGAGCAGTCCTTC. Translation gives CASSLEEREQSF.

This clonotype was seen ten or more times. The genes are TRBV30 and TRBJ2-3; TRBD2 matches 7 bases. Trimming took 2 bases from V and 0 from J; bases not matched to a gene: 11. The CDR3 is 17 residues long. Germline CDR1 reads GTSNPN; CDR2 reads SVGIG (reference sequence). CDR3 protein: CAWSFPPGRGSTDTQYF. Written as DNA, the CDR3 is TGTGCCTGGAGTTTCCCCCCCGGGCGGGGGAGCACAGATACGCAGTATTTT.

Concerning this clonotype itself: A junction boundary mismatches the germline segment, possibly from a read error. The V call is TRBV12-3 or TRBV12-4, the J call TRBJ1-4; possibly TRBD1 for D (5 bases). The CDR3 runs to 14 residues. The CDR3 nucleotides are TGTGCCAGCTTGGCCGACAGTTATAATGAAAAACTGCTTTTT. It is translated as CASLADSYNEKLLF.

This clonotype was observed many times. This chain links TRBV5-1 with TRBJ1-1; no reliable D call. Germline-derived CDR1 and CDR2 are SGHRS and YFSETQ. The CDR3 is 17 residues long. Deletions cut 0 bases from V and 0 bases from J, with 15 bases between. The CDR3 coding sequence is TGCGCCAGCAGCTTGGTGGCAGGAAATACGATGAACACTGAAGCTTTCTTT. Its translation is CASSLVAGNTMNTEAFF.

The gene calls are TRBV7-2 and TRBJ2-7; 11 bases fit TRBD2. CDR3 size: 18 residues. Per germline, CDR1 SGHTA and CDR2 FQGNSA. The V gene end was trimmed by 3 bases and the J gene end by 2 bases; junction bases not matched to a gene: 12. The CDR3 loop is CASSLRSASGRSPYEQYF. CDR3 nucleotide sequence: TGTGCCAGCAGCTTGAGGTCGGCTAGCGGGAGGAGTCCCTACGAGCAGTACTTC.

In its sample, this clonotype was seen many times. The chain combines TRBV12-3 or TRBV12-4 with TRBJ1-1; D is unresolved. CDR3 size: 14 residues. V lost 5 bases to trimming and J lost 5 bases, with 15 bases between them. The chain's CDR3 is CASSLTAGLTEAFF. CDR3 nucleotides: TGTGCCAGCAGTCTTACTGCGGGATTGACTGAAGCTTTCTTT.

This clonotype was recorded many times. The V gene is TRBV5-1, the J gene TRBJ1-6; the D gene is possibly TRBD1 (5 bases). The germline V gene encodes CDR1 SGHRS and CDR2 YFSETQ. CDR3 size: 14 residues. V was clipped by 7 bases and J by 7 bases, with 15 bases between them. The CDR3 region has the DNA TGCGCCAGCTCATGGGGCGAGGAAAATTCACCCCTCCACTTT. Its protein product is CASSWGEENSPLHF. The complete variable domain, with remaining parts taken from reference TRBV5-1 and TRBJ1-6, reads KAGVTQTPRYLIKTRGQQVTLSCSPISGHRSVSWYQQTPGQGLQFLFEYFSETQRNKGNFPGRFSGRQFSNSRSEMNVSTLELGDSALYLCASSWGEENSPLHFGNGTRLTVT.

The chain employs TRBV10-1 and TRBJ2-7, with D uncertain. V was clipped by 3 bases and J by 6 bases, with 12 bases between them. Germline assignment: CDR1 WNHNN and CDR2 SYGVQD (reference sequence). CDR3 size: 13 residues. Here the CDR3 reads CASSETPSGEQYF. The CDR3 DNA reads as TGCGCCAGCAGTGAAACCCCCTCAGGCGAGCAGTACTTC.

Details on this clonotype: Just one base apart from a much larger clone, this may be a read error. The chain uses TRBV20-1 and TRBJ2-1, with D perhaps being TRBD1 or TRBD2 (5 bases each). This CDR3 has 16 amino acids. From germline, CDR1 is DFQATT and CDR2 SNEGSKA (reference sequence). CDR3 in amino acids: CSASEGSPSSYNEQLF. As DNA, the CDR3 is TGCAGTGCTAGTGAGGGGAGCCCCAGCTCCTACAATGAGCAGCTCTTC.

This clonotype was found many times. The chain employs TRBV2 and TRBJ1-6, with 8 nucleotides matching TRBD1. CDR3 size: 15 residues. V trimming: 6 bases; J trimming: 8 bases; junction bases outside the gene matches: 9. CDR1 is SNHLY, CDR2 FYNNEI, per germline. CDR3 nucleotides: TGTGCCAGCAGCGACCTGGGACAGGATTATTCACCCCTCCACTTT. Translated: CASSDLGQDYSPLHF.

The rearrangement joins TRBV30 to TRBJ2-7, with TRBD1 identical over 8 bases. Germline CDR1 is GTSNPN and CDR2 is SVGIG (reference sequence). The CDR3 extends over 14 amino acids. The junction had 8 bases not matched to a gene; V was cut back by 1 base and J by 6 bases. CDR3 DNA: TGTGCCTGGAGTGGGACAGGGTTGGCGGGCGAGCAGTACTTC. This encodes CAWSGTGLAGEQYF.